This TCR beta chain was sequenced during a study of blood T cell repertoires in COVID-19. Methods used by the authors: The authors estimated nucleated cell counts from reference gene primer amplification. The protocol was immunoSEQ multiplex PCR, while the TCRdb copy is restricted to in-frame clones and leaves out a portion. V and J calls and clone size are those listed in that table; D and trimming were worked out from the DNA. The sample contains tens of thousands of clones, roughly nine tenths of which appear only once. Trimming cost V 6 bases and J 8 bases; bases outside gene matches: 11. CDR1 and CDR2 from the germline V gene are GTSNPN and SVGIG (reference sequence). CDR3 length: 13 residues.

This TCR derives from a man in his fifties or sixties with active COVID-19. Sequencing was performed on peripheral blood. This chain links TRBV30 with TRBJ1-2; TRBD1 agrees at 8 bases. The CDR3 reads CACTLRTGRGYTF. CDR3 coding DNA: TGTGCCTGCACCCTAAGGACAGGGAGAGGCTACACCTTC.